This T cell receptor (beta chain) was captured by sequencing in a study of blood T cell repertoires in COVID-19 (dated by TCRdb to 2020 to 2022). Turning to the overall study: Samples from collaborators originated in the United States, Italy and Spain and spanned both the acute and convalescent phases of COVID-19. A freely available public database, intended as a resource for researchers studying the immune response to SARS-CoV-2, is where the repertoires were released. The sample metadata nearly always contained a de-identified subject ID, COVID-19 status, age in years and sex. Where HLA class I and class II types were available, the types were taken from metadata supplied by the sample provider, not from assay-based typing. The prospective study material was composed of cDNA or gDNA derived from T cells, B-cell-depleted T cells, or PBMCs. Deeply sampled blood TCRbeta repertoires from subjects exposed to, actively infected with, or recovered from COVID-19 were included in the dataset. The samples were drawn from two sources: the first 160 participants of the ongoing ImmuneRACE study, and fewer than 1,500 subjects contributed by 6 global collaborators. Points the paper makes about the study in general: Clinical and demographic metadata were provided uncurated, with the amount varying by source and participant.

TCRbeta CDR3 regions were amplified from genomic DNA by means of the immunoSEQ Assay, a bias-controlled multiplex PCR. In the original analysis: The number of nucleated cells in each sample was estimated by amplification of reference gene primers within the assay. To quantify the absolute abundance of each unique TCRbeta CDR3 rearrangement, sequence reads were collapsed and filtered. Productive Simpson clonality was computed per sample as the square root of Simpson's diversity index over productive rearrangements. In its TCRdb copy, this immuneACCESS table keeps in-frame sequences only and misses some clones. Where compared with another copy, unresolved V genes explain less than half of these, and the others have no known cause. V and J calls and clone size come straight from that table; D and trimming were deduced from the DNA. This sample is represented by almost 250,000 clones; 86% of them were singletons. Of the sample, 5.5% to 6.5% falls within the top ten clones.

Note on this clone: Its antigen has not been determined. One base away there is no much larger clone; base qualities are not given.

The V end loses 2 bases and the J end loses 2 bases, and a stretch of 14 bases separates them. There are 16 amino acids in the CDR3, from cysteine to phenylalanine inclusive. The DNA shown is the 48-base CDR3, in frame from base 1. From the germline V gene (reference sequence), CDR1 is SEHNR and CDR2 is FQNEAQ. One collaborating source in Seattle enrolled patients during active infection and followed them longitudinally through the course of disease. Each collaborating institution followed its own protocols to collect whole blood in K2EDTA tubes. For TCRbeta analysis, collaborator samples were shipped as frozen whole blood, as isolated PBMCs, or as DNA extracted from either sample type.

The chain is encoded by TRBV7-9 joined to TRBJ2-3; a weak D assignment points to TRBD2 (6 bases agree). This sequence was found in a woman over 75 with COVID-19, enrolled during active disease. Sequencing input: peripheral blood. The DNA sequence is TGTGCCAGCAGCTTAACTGGCGGGATACCCACAGATACGCAGTATTTT. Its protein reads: CASSLTGGIPTDTQYF.